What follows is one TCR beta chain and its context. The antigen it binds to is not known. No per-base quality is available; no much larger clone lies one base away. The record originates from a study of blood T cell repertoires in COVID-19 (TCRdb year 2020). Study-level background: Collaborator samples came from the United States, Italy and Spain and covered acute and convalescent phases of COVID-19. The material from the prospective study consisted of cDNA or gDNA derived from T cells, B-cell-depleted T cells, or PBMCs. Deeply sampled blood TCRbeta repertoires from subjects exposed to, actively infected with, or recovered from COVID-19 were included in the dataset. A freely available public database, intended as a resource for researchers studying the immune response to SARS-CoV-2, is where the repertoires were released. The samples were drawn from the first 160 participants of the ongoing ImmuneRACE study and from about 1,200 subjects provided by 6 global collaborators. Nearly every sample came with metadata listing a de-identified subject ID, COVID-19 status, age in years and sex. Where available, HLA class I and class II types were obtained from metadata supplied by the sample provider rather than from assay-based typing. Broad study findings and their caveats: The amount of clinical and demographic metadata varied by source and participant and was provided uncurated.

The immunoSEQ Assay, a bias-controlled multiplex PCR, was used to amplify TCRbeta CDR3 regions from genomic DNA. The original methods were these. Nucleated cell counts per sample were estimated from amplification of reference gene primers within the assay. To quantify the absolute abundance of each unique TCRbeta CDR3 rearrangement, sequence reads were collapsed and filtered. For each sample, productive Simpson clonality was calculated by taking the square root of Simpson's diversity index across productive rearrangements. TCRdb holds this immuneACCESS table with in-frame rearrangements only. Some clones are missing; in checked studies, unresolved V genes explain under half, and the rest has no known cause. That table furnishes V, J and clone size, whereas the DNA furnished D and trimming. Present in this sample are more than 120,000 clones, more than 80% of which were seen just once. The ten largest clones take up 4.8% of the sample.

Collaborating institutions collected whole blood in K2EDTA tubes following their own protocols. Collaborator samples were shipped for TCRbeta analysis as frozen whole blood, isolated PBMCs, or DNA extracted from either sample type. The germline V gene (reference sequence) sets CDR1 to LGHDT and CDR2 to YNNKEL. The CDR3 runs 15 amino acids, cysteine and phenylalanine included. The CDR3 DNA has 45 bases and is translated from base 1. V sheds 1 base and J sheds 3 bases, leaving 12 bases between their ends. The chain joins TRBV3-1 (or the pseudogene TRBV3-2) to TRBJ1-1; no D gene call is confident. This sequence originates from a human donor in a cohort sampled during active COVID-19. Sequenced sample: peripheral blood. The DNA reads TGTGCCAGCAGCCAAGGGTTGGGCGGGTACACTGAAGCTTTCTTT. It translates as CASSQGLGGYTEAFF.